This T cell receptor (beta chain) was recorded in a study of shared clonotypes between healthy human individuals. Study-level points and caveats: Relative to memory subsets, naive subsets generally showed larger estimated richness. Shared across a few donors were around 4.7% of the naive CD4 clonotypes.

This clone was counted a few times. Its target is not known. This CDR3 is 19 amino acids long. In germline, CDR1 is SGHNT, CDR2 YENEEA. Trimming took off 0 bases at V and 4 bases at J, with 21 bases between the two ends. Profiling relied on immunoSEQ multiplex PCR, and the TCRdb table lists in-frame clones only, not all of them. The data contain around 700,000 clones, about three quarters of them seen just once; the ten biggest clones take up around 2%. The specimen sequenced was memory CD4+ T cells sorted from blood. This sample's subset: CD45RA-negative fraction. The sequence derives from a young woman in good health. The chain couples TRBV11-3 to TRBJ2-2; D is tentatively TRBD1 or TRBD2 (5 bases each). The CDR3 DNA reads TGTGCCAGCAGCTTAGATTTCGGGACGGGGAGCGGAAGCACCGGGGAGCTGTTTTTT. Translated, it gives CASSLDFGTGSGSTGELFF.